The rows below give T cell receptor beta chains drawn from one sample of a study of blood T cell repertoires in COVID-19. Clones were sequenced by immunoSEQ multiplex PCR, and TCRdb holds only the in-frame ones, with some missing. The table records about 68,000 clones, around nine tenths of them present only once. Sequences were obtained from peripheral blood. The source is a human donor in a cohort sampled during active COVID-19. Both conserved end residues are part of each CDR3. The D gene is left open where the match is weak. Size is omitted from some rows. Given values are once, few, many or a class for expanded clones.

D,size,V,J,CDR3,DNA
-,-,TRBV4-3,TRBJ2-1,CASSQAIGDEQFF,TGCGCCAGCAGCCAAGCAATTGGAGATGAGCAGTTCTTC
-,-,TRBV19,TRBJ2-1,CASRKLAHSYNEQFF,TGTGCCAGTAGGAAACTAGCACACTCCTACAATGAGCAGTTCTTC
-,-,TRBV28,TRBJ1-1,CASSSVLAFF,TGTGCCAGCAGTTCGGTCCTAGCTTTCTTT
TRBD2,-,TRBV6-5,TRBJ2-2,CASSYTGGQSGELFF,TGTGCCAGCAGTTATACGGGGGGGCAGTCCGGGGAGCTGTTTTTT
-,-,TRBV27,TRBJ2-2,CASSMDYRNGELFF,TGTGCCAGCAGTATGGACTACCGGAACGGGGAGCTGTTTTTT
-,-,TRBV18,TRBJ1-2,CASSPRAGEGGYTF,TGTGCCAGCTCACCAAGGGCAGGGGAAGGTGGCTACACCTTC
-,-,TRBV28,TRBJ1-1,CASSSGRLAFF,TGTGCCAGCAGTTCAGGTCGGCTGGCTTTCTTT
-,-,TRBV19,TRBJ2-7,CASSGRGMGEQYF,TGTGCCAGTAGCGGACGGGGAATGGGCGAGCAGTACTTC
TRBD1,once,TRBV11-2,TRBJ2-2,CASSRQGVGELFF,TGTGCCAGCAGCAGACAGGGGGTCGGGGAGCTGTTTTTT
TRBD2,-,TRBV24-1,TRBJ2-1,CATSDGTSRNEQFF,TGTGCCACCAGTGATGGGACTAGCAGGAATGAGCAGTTCTTC
-,-,TRBV7-9,TRBJ1-2,CASSFMGLGGGGYTF,TGTGCCAGCAGCTTTATGGGCCTGGGAGGTGGCGGCTACACCTTC
-,-,TRBV7-2,TRBJ2-5,CASSLEGTRAETQYF,TGTGCCAGCAGCTTAGAGGGGACAAGGGCGGAGACCCAGTACTTC
TRBD1,-,TRBV6-5,TRBJ2-2,CASSYRGTGLGELFF,TGTGCCAGCAGTTACCGTGGGACAGGGCTCGGGGAGCTGTTTTTT
TRBD2,once,TRBV7-6,TRBJ2-3,CAKILQRPLREGQDTQYF,TGTGCCAAAATCCTTCAACGGCCCTTACGGGAGGGCCAAGATACGCAGTATTTT
TRBD1,once,TRBV2,TRBJ2-7,CASSVKRTGYEQYF,TGTGCCAGCAGCGTTAAAAGGACAGGGTACGAGCAGTACTTC
-,-,TRBV5-1,TRBJ2-7,CASSPDPRGHEQYF,TGCGCCAGCAGTCCGGATCCCAGGGGACACGAGCAGTACTTC
-,-,TRBV7-2,TRBJ1-1,CASSLSRSTEAFF,TGTGCCAGCAGCTTATCACGGAGCACTGAAGCTTTCTTT
-,-,TRBV4-1,TRBJ1-4,CASSQQGGGEKLFF,TGCGCCAGCAGCCAACAGGGAGGGGGTGAAAAACTGTTTTTT
-,-,TRBV4-1,TRBJ1-2,CATGNPGGGYTF,TGCGCCACCGGGAACCCCGGAGGTGGCTACACCTTC
TRBD1,-,TRBV5-8,TRBJ1-2,CASSFRRGGNGYTF,TGTGCCAGCAGCTTCAGGAGAGGGGGCAATGGCTACACCTTC
TRBD2,-,TRBV28,TRBJ2-1,CASSTSGSIYNEQFF,TGTGCCAGCAGTACTAGCGGGAGCATCTACAATGAGCAGTTCTTC
-,-,TRBV28,TRBJ2-3,CASSLHGTRSTDTQYF,TGTGCCAGCAGTTTACACGGGACAAGGAGCACAGATACGCAGTATTTT
-,-,TRBV7-2,TRBJ2-3,CASSPFTDTQYF,TGTGCCAGCAGCCCTTTCACAGATACGCAGTATTTT
-,-,TRBV5-1,TRBJ2-3,CASSLPEGADTQYF,TGCGCCAGCAGCCTCCCAGAGGGGGCAGATACGCAGTATTTT
-,-,TRBV18,TRBJ1-2,CASSPEGNYGYTF,TGTGCCAGCTCACCGGAGGGAAACTATGGCTACACCTTC
TRBD1,-,TRBV6-4,TRBJ2-1,CASSVETGINNEQFF,TGTGCCAGCAGTGTCGAGACAGGGATTAACAATGAGCAGTTCTTC
-,-,TRBV18,TRBJ1-6,CASSPASYNSPLHF,TGTGCCAGCTCACCGGCCTCCTATAATTCACCCCTCCACTTT
-,-,TRBV4-1,TRBJ1-1,CASSQPLGIRDSEAFF,TGCGCCAGCAGCCAACCCCTGGGGATCAGGGACTCTGAAGCTTTCTTT
-,-,TRBV7-9,TRBJ2-3,CASSYRELVDTQYF,TGTGCCAGCAGCTACAGGGAGTTGGTCGATACGCAGTATTTT
TRBD1,-,TRBV2,TRBJ1-4,CASSIGTGLNEKLFF,TGTGCCAGCTCGATAGGGACAGGACTTAATGAAAAACTGTTTTTT
-,-,TRBV19,TRBJ1-3,CASRNRQTGNTIYF,TGTGCCAGTAGGAACCGACAGACCGGAAACACCATATATTTT
-,-,TRBV7-9,TRBJ1-2,CASSLERGYTF,TGTGCCAGCAGCCTTGAGAGGGGCTACACCTTC
-,once,TRBV6-1,TRBJ2-2,CASSEAGHRKRTGELFF,TGTGCCAGCAGTGAAGCGGGGCACCGAAAGAGGACCGGGGAGCTGTTTTTT
-,-,TRBV5-1,TRBJ2-2,CASSSAGIGGELFF,TGCGCCAGCAGCTCCGCGGGTATTGGCGGGGAGCTGTTTTTT
TRBD1,-,TRBV30,TRBJ1-5,CAWGDRGGQPQHF,TGTGCCTGGGGAGACAGGGGCGGTCAGCCCCAGCATTTT
TRBD1,-,TRBV19,TRBJ1-6,CASAAGTDYNSPLHF,TGTGCCAGCGCGGCAGGGACAGACTATAATTCACCCCTCCACTTT
-,-,TRBV10-2,TRBJ2-6,CASSDSSGANVLTF,TGCGCCAGCAGTGACAGCTCTGGGGCCAACGTCCTGACTTTC
TRBD1,-,TRBV6-5,TRBJ1-2,CASNQGANYGYTF,TGTGCCAGTAATCAGGGGGCTAACTATGGCTACACCTTC